The 31 T cell receptor beta chains in this list originate from one sample, sequenced in a study of CD8+CD57+ T cells in acquired aplastic anemia. TCR beta VDJ and CDR3 profiling used genomic DNA as template. One entry per CDR3 protein, called by TCRdb with MiXCR from the reads. There are 400,000 to 450,000 distinct CDR3 sequences in the sample; 65% to 80% occur only once, and under 5% lies in the top ten. Sequenced: sorted CD4+, CD8+, or CD8+CD57+ T cells (not recorded which) from PBMCs. The origin of the receptors is a human donor in good health, serving as a control.

This chain links TRBV11-2 with TRBJ1-2; D is possibly TRBD1 (6 bases). With 4 bases removed from V and 2 bases from J, the gap between germline ends came to 14 bases. CDR1 is SGHAT and CDR2 is FQNNGV in the germline V gene. This CDR3 has 15 residues. The CDR3 DNA sequence: TGTGCCAGCAGCTCCTGGGACACCGGGAACTATGGCTACACCTTC. It encodes CASSSWDTGNYGYTF.

Written as DNA, the CDR3 is TGTGCCAGCAGCTCCGGGACAGGGTCGGGCAATCAGCCCCAGCATTTT. This gives the protein CASSSGTGSGNQPQHF. This chain links TRBV9 with TRBJ1-5; 9 bases are shared with TRBD1. This CDR3 has 16 residues. J gave up 2 bases and V 4 bases, and 7 bases lay outside the gene matches. Germline V lookup: CDR1 SGDLS, CDR2 YYNGEE.

Many counts were recorded for this clonotype. The chain joins TRBV19 to TRBJ1-1; no clear D. Germline V lookup: CDR1 LNHDA, CDR2 SQIVND (reference sequence). The CDR3 has 11 amino acids. Trimming stripped 6 bases from V and 1 base from J, with 3 bases between. CDR3 residues: CASSRNTEAFF. The DNA for the CDR3 is TGTGCCAGTAGCCGGAACACTGAAGCTTTCTTT.

The sample holds a few counts of this clonotype. The junction departs from the called germline gene at one end, perhaps through a read error. V and J are TRBV30 and TRBJ1-4, with D perhaps TRBD1 (6 bases). Germline CDR1 GTSNPN, CDR2 SVGIG (reference sequence). This CDR3 is built from 11 residues. CDR3 sequence: CASQEGQKLSF. DNA for the CDR3: TGTGCCTCTCAGGAAGGACAGAAACTGTCTTTT. Complete variable domain (other parts from reference TRBV30 and TRBJ1-4): SQTIHQWPATLVQPVGSPLSLECTVEGTSNPNLYWYRQAAGRGLQLLFYSVGIGQISSEVPQNLSASRPQDRQFILSSKKLLLSDSGFYLCASQEGQKLSFGSGTQLSVL.

A single count supports this clonotype. One end of the junction fails to match germline, which may point to a read error. J is TRBJ2-7 and V is TRBV12-3 or TRBV12-4, with D possibly being TRBD1 or TRBD2 (6 bases each). The CDR3 extends over 14 amino acids. The DNA for the CDR3 is TGTGCCACCAGTCATCTCGGGGGCGACAATGAGCAGTACTTC. Protein: CATSHLGGDNEQYF.

The CDR3 reads CSARRLPHNEQFF. The DNA for the CDR3 is TGCAGTGCTCGAAGACTACCCCACAATGAGCAGTTCTTC. The chain carries TRBV20-1 and TRBJ2-1; tentative D call: TRBD2 (5 bases). Germline lookup yields CDR1 DFQATT and CDR2 SNEGSKA (reference sequence). This CDR3 has 13 amino acids. V lost 5 bases and J lost 5, with 13 bases in between.

This clonotype appeared once. The chain carries TRBV19 and TRBJ2-7; 9 bases agree with TRBD1. V lost 9 bases to trimming and J lost 4 bases; unmatched junction nucleotides: 10. This CDR3 is 14 amino acids long. Looked up from germline, CDR1 is LNHDA and CDR2 is SQIVND (reference sequence). The DNA of the CDR3 is TGTGCCAGCAGCTTTGGGACAGGGATGTACGAGCAGTACTTC. This gives the protein CASSFGTGMYEQYF.

This clonotype showed up many times. The rearrangement joins TRBV7-2 to TRBJ2-1; 8 bases line up with TRBD2. Per germline, CDR1 SGHTA and CDR2 FQGNSA. V trimming: 1 base; J trimming: 4 bases; junction bases outside the gene matches: 6. There are 16 residues in the CDR3. In DNA, the CDR3 is TGTGCCAGCAGCTTAGTAGGCGGGGGGAAATACAATGAGCAGTTCTTC. This codes for CASSLVGGGKYNEQFF.

A note on this clonotype: Likely a read error: the CDR3 ends without its conserved phenylalanine or tryptophan. The limits of the CDR3 on the DNA are not certain, so only TCRdb's listed CDR3 is given. The rearrangement joins TRBV2 to TRBJ2-7; TRBD1 is the table's D call and was not checked against the DNA. The CDR3 is made up of 13 amino acids, end residues included. CDR1 is SNHLY and CDR2 is FYNNEI in the germline V gene. CDR3 sequence: CASRPHRGITEYL.

This clonotype has at least ten counts. The chain joins TRBV11-2 to TRBJ2-7; D tentatively reads TRBD1 or TRBD2 (5 bases each). Germline V gene sequence: CDR1 SGHAT, CDR2 FQNNGV. Trimming pared 2 bases from V and 1 base from J, leaving 15 bases between. The CDR3 has 16 amino acids. The CDR3 coding sequence is TGTGCCAGCAGCTTAATCTGGGGGAGCGGATCCTACGAGCAGTACTTC. This gives the protein CASSLIWGSGSYEQYF.

V gene TRBV7-2 combines with J gene TRBJ2-6; D might be TRBD1 (6 bases). Germline CDR1 SGHTA, CDR2 FQGNSA. This CDR3 spans 16 amino acids. Deletions cut 0 bases from V and 16 bases from J, with 22 bases between. CDR3 nucleotides: TGTGCCAGCAGCTTAGCGGTGGGGGCGGTCGACGAGCTGCTGACTTTC. Its protein is CASSLAVGAVDELLTF. The whole variable domain, filled in from reference TRBV7-2 and TRBJ2-6, reads GAGVSQSPSNKVTEKGKDVELRCDPISGHTALYWYRQSLGQGLEFLIYFQGNSAPDKSGLPSDRFSAERTGGSVSTLTIQRTQQEDSAVYLCASSLAVGAVDELLTFGAGSRLTVL.

For this clonotype: One base away lies a much larger clone, so this may be a sequencing read error. The gene calls are TRBV12-3 or TRBV12-4 and TRBJ1-1; D is undetermined. CDR3 length equals 13 residues. Trimming pared 6 bases from V and 2 bases from J, leaving 10 bases between. CDR3 sequence: CASSRDTNTEAFF. CDR3 DNA sequence: TGTGCCAGCAGCCGAGATACAAACACTGAAGCTTTCTTT.

The chain joins TRBV5-8 to TRBJ1-6, with D maybe TRBD1 (6 bases). CDR3 length equals 16 residues. From germline, CDR1 is SGHTS and CDR2 YDEGEE. V was clipped by 0 bases and J by 7 bases, with 14 bases between them. DNA of the CDR3: TGTGCCAGCAGCTTGGGTAGGCAGGGGACCAATTCACCCCTCCACTTT. Amino acids: CASSLGRQGTNSPLHF. Filled out from reference TRBV5-8 and TRBJ1-6, the complete variable domain reads EAGVTQSPTHLIKTRGQQATLRCSPISGHTSVYWYQQALGLGLQFLLWYDEGEERNRGNFPPRFSGRQFPNYSSELNVNALELEDSALYLCASSLGRQGTNSPLHFGNGTRLTVT.

This clonotype was recorded at least ten times. The rearrangement links TRBV12-3 or TRBV12-4 to TRBJ1-1; D gene ambiguous. Trimming stripped 6 bases from V and 2 bases from J, with 7 bases between. There are 12 residues in the CDR3. The CDR3 DNA reads as TGTGCCAGCAGCCAGAGAAACACTGAAGCTTTCTTT. This translates into CASSQRNTEAFF.

This chain connects TRBV11-2 to TRBJ2-3, with D possibly TRBD2 on 5 matching bases. Deletions cut 7 bases from V and 1 base from J, with 18 bases between. This CDR3 region has 16 residues. Germline V gene sequence: CDR1 SGHAT, CDR2 FQNNGV. CDR3: CASTRAETFGTDTQYF. CDR3 coding DNA: TGTGCCAGCACGAGGGCGGAGACGTTCGGCACAGATACGCAGTATTTT.

A word on this clonotype: One junction end does not reproduce the germline sequence, and a read error may be involved. The V gene is TRBV7-4, the J gene TRBJ1-4; D is possibly TRBD1 (5 bases). This CDR3 is 14 amino acids long. Germline V gene lookup returns CDR1 SGHVT and CDR2 SQSDAQ. The CDR3 DNA sequence: TGTGCCAGCAGCTCCGCAAGGGGAGCTCCTACGATGAGTTTT. This gives the protein CASSSARGAPTMSF.

About this clonotype: Germline is not matched at one junction end, which may reflect a read error. The chain uses TRBV19 and TRBJ2-5, with 8 bases lining up with TRBD1. From germline, CDR1 is LNHDA and CDR2 SQIVND (reference sequence). CDR3 length equals 15 residues. The CDR3 DNA follows: TGTGCCACCAGTACCGGATCAGGGGGCAATCAGCCCCAGCACTTT. Encoded protein: CATSTGSGGNQPQHF. The variable domain in full, completed from reference TRBV19 and TRBJ2-5, reads DGGITQSPKYLFRKEGQNVTLSCEQNLNHDAMYWYRQDPGQGLRLIYYSQIVNDFQKGDIAEGYSVSREKKESFPLTVTSAQKNPTAFYLCATSTGSGGNQPQHFGPGTRLLVL.

The J gene is TRBJ1-2, the V gene TRBV5-6, with 8 nucleotides matching TRBD1. The CDR3 covers 13 residues. The germline V gene has CDR1 SGHDT and CDR2 YYEEEE. Losses at the gene ends were 3 bases for V and 8 bases for J; bases not matched to a gene: 6. This CDR3 reads CASSSDRVDGYTF. CDR3 sequence (DNA): TGTGCCAGCAGCTCGGACAGGGTGGACGGCTACACCTTC.

This clonotype was detected many times. The chain employs TRBV6-5 and TRBJ1-6; TRBD1 matches 9 bases. This CDR3 has 17 residues. Germline loops: CDR1 MNHEY, CDR2 SVGAGI. V was clipped by 4 bases and J by 0 bases; unmatched bases: 4. The CDR3 DNA reads as TGTGCCAGCAGTTTGGGACAGGGCGACTCCTATAATTCACCCCTCCACTTT. It codes for CASSLGQGDSYNSPLHF.

The rearrangement joins TRBV2 to TRBJ1-6; no clear D. The germline CDR1 and CDR2 sequences are SNHLY and FYNNEI. V was cut by 2 bases and J by 7 bases, with 9 bases left in between. This CDR3 region has 14 residues. CDR3 amino acids: CASSERGGNSPLHF. Here the CDR3 DNA reads TGTGCCAGCAGTGAACGGGGAGGGAATTCACCCCTCCACTTT.

The rearrangement joins TRBV7-2 to TRBJ1-2; a possible D gene is TRBD1 (6 bases). The length of the CDR3 is 17 residues. V lost 4 bases, J lost 7 bases, and 25 bases lay in between. Germline assignment: CDR1 SGHTA and CDR2 FQGNSA. As DNA, the CDR3 is TGTGCCAGCAGCTCGGCCCGAGGAGGGGGGCCTTTTTTTGGCTACACCTTC. Its protein product is CASSSARGGGPFFGYTF.

The chain has TRBV7-9 and TRBJ1-1; D is unclear. The CDR3 totals 14 residues. Germline assignment: CDR1 SEHNR and CDR2 FQNEAQ (reference sequence). V shed 2 bases and J shed 14 bases, with 21 bases lying between them. The CDR3 DNA sequence: TGTGCCAGCAGCTTACCACGAGCAGTACTTGAGGCCTTCTTT. Translated, it gives CASSLPRAVLEAFF.

Note on this clonotype: Since no conserved phenylalanine or tryptophan closes the CDR3, a read error is the likely cause. It is unclear where the CDR3 begins or ends on the DNA, so no DNA is shown, and the CDR3 is as TCRdb lists it. The chain joins TRBV7-9 to TRBJ2-7; the DNA was not used to check the table's D call, TRBD2. Germline assignment: CDR1 SEHNR and CDR2 FQNEAQ (reference sequence). The CDR3 has 13 amino acids, counting both end residues. The CDR3 loop reads CASTGRRPSESGQ.

The chain couples TRBV6-4 to TRBJ2-6; 8 nucleotides match TRBD2. Trimming took 11 bases from V and 0 from J; bases not matched to a gene: 12. The CDR3 sequence is 17 residues long. Per the germline V gene, CDR1 is MRHNA and CDR2 is SNTAGT. The CDR3 sequence is CAPNERGLISGANVLTF. In DNA, the CDR3 is TGTGCCCCTAATGAGCGGGGGCTCATCTCTGGGGCCAACGTCCTGACTTTC.

The genes are TRBV6-2 or TRBV6-3 and TRBJ1-1; D is unresolved. This CDR3 region has 11 residues. V lost 7 bases and J lost 3, with 6 bases in between. Germline-derived CDR1 and CDR2 are MNHEY and SVGEGT. CDR3 amino acids: CASIGDTEAFF. CDR3 sequence (DNA): TGTGCCAGCATCGGGGACACTGAAGCTTTCTTT.

As for this clonotype: A read error may account for a junction end that differs from germline. This chain joins TRBV7-3 and TRBJ2-1; D may be TRBD2 (7 bases). This CDR3 is 16 amino acids long. Germline CDR1 and CDR2: SGHTA and FQGTGA. CDR3 region: CATSRGPSGDYNEQFF. CDR3 in DNA: TGTGCCACCAGCAGGGGTCCTAGCGGTGACTATAATGAGCAGTTCTTC.

This clonotype occurred once. Sequence at one end of the junction differs from germline and may be a read error. J is TRBJ2-7 and V is TRBV6-5; D possibly matches TRBD1 or TRBD2 (7 bases each). The CDR3 spans 14 residues. Germline V gives CDR1 MNHEY, CDR2 SVGAGI. In DNA, the CDR3 is TGCGCCAGCAGCCCAAGCGGGACAGCCTACGAGCAGTACTTC. This codes for CASSPSGTAYEQYF.

The genes are TRBV24-1 and TRBJ2-7; maybe TRBD1 (5 bases). CDR3 size: 14 residues. Germline V lookup: CDR1 KGHDR, CDR2 SFDVKD. CDR3 amino acids: CVSSVWHRQSEQYF. CDR3 DNA sequence: TGTGTCTCCAGCGTTTGGCATCGACAGAGCGAGCAGTACTTC.

At least ten counts were recorded for this clonotype. This chain connects TRBV12-3 or TRBV12-4 to TRBJ1-1; TRBD1 might be the D (5 bases). CDR3 length: 16 residues. V lost 2 bases and J lost 1, with 14 bases in between. The CDR3 DNA follows: TGTGCCAGCAGTTTATCTAGCCCGGACACGAACACTGAAGCTTTCTTT. This gives the protein CASSLSSPDTNTEAFF.

On this clonotype: Because the CDR3 is missing its conserved closing phenylalanine or tryptophan, this is likely a read error. The limits of the CDR3 on the DNA are not certain, so only TCRdb's listed CDR3 is given. CDR3 sequence reads: CATSGATEDPLQH. The chain is built from TRBV24-1 and TRBJ1-6; the DNA was not used to check the table's D call, TRBD1. The CDR3 has 13 amino acids, counting both end residues. Germline CDR1 KGHDR, CDR2 SFDVKD.

This clonotype has at least ten counts. The chain joins TRBV3-1 to TRBJ1-2; D is perhaps TRBD1 (6 bases). The CDR3 length is 16 residues. Trimming removed 5 bases at V and 2 bases at J, with 18 bases between. The V gene's germline CDR1 is LGHDT and CDR2 YNNKEL (reference sequence). CDR3 protein: CASSEGAGVRNYGYTF. The DNA of the CDR3 is TGTGCCAGCAGCGAAGGTGCAGGGGTAAGGAACTATGGCTACACCTTC.